One and the same sample provided the 5 T cell receptor beta chains below, sequenced in a study of CD8+CD57+ T cells in acquired aplastic anemia (dated by TCRdb to 2016 to 2019). Sequencing was performed on an Illumina HiSeq 2000. Genomic DNA served as template for TCR beta VDJ combination and CDR3 sequence profiling. Using fastp trimming at Q25 and MiXCR clonotype assembly, TCRdb reanalyzed the public sequencing data and kept in-frame beta chains. One record per CDR3 amino acid sequence lists the most common genes and DNA. The sample profile shows about 180,000 distinct CDR3 sequences; under 50% of them were found once. The ten largest clones represent 1.8% of the sample. The patients picked for sequencing were ones in whom flow cytometry had shown an expansion of CD8+CD57+ cells. The sequenced sample consisted of sorted CD4+, CD8+, or CD8+CD57+ T cells (not recorded which) from PBMCs. The receptors originated from a human donor with aplastic anemia.

Comment on this clonotype: Just one base apart from a much larger clone, this may be a read error. The chain recombines TRBV19 with TRBJ1-1; D may be TRBD1 (6 bases). The CDR3 has 15 residues. The germline V gene has CDR1 LNHDA and CDR2 SQIVND (reference sequence). Trimming cost V 7 bases and J 3 bases, with 18 bases left between them. The CDR3 coding sequence is TGTGCCAGTATGGCCCGGGACGGGGGCGACACTGAAGCTTTCTTT. Its protein product is CASMARDGGDTEAFF.

V and J are TRBV29-1 and TRBJ2-7; 9 nucleotides match TRBD1. Germline CDR1 and CDR2: SQVTM and ANQGSEA. The junction had 7 bases not matched to a gene; V was cut back by 5 bases and J by 5 bases. The CDR3 has 13 amino acids. Here the CDR3 reads CSVLGQGRNEQYF. CDR3 DNA: TGCAGCGTTCTCGGACAGGGGCGGAACGAGCAGTACTTC.

This clonotype was counted ten times or more. This sequence joins TRBV29-1 and TRBJ1-1; TRBD1 is a possible D gene (5 bases). This CDR3 has 13 residues. The V end was cut by 7 bases, the J end by 7 bases, with 19 bases between. Germline V gene lookup returns CDR1 SQVTM and CDR2 ANQGSEA. CDR3 bases: TGCAGCGGGGGGTCAGGGATCATGAATGAAGCTTTCTTT. It is translated as CSGGSGIMNEAFF.

This clonotype was seen at least ten times. This rearrangement joins TRBV11-2 to TRBJ1-6; 7 positions match TRBD1. This CDR3 region has 16 residues. In germline, CDR1 is SGHAT, CDR2 FQNNGV. J gave up 6 bases and V 5 bases, and 10 bases lay outside the gene matches. Here the CDR3 reads CASSANSGQLNSPLHF. The DNA for the CDR3 is TGTGCCAGCAGCGCTAACTCGGGACAGCTTAATTCACCCCTCCACTTT.

Ten or more counts support this clonotype. The chain joins TRBV7-7 to TRBJ1-1; a possible D gene is TRBD1 (6 bases). The V gene's germline CDR1 is SSHAT and CDR2 FNYEAQ (reference sequence). The CDR3 extends over 13 amino acids. Trimming shortened V by 5 bases and J by 1 base, and 8 bases separated the two germline ends. CDR3 bases: TGTGCCAGCAGCAAGGACAGGAACACTGAAGCTTTCTTT. Residues: CASSKDRNTEAFF. The complete variable domain, with remaining parts taken from reference TRBV7-7 and TRBJ1-1, reads GAGVSQSPRYKVTKRGQDVTLRCDPISSHATLYWYQQALGQGPEFLTYFNYEAQPDKSGLPSDRFSAERPEGSISTLTIQRTEQRDSAMYRCASSKDRNTEAFFGQGTRLTVV.